This TCR beta chain was captured in a study of shared clonotypes between healthy human individuals. The data were produced by immunoSEQ multiplex PCR, yet TCRdb's version contains in-frame clones alone and is incomplete. Of approximately 110,000 clones listed, under 70% were seen once; the top ten hold under 30%. The CDR3 is made up of 16 amino acids. J gave up 3 bases and V 0 bases, and 3 bases lay outside the gene matches. Germline CDR1 and CDR2: MRHNA and SNTAGT. The sequence was collected from a woman aged 25 to 39 in good health. The chain carries TRBV6-4 and TRBJ2-3, with 10 bases that match TRBD1. Sequencing used memory CD8+ T cells sorted from blood. The sample's subset: CD45RO+ cells pooled with CCR7-negative TemRA cells. The DNA of the CDR3 is TGTGCCAGCAGTGACTCCGGGACAGGGGTAACAGATACGCAGTATTTT. Its translation is CASSDSGTGVTDTQYF.